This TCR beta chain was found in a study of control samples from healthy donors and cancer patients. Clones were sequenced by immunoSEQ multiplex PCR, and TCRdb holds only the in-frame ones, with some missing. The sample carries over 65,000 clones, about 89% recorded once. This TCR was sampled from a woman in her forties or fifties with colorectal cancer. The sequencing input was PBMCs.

CDR3 region: CASSVGQGPPYNEQFF. The CDR3 region has the DNA TGTGCCAGCAGCGTAGGACAGGGCCCTCCATACAATGAGCAGTTCTTC. V usage is TRBV9 and J usage is TRBJ2-1; 7 bases match TRBD1. The V segment lost 0 bases and the J segment 4 bases; nucleotides outside the gene matches: 7. From germline, CDR1 is SGDLS and CDR2 YYNGEE. The CDR3 runs 16 residues. Full variable domain (missing parts from reference TRBV9 and TRBJ2-1): DSGVTQTPKHLITATGQRVTLRCSPRSGDLSVYWYQQSLDQGLQFLIQYYNGEERAKGNILERFSAQQFPDLHSELNLSSLELGDSALYFCASSVGQGPPYNEQFFGPGTRLTVL.